Shown below are 12 T cell receptor beta chains from a single sample sequenced in a study of shared clonotypes between healthy human individuals. Terminally differentiated effector memory CD45RA+ cells were excluded from the naive CD8 cells, which were CD45RO-negative and positively selected for CCR7. Sequencing was performed with immunoSEQ multiplex PCR; in TCRdb, only in-frame clones are kept and a portion is missing. The sample records some 2,100,000 clones, 85% to 95% being singletons. The sample was naive CD8+ T cells from PBMCs. The origin of the receptors is a young man in good health. Some clones in this sample may be carry-over from other donors' samples.

This chain uses TRBV5-6 with TRBJ2-1; possible D gene TRBD2, 6 bases. V was cut by 4 bases and J by 10 bases, with 15 bases left in between. The CDR3 length is 13 residues. CDR1 is SGHDT and CDR2 is YYEEEE in the germline V gene. In DNA, the CDR3 is TGTGCCAGCAGCCCGGGAGTTTTGGGGGAGCAGTTCTTC. It specifies CASSPGVLGEQFF.

The V and J genes are TRBV27 and TRBJ1-5; a possible D gene is TRBD1 (5 bases). Germline values: CDR1 MNHEY, CDR2 SMNVEV (reference sequence). The CDR3 length is 16 residues. The germline V and J ends were trimmed by 5 bases and 5 bases, with 19 bases remaining between them. The CDR3, as DNA: TGTGCCAGCAGTCCATCCGTGTGGGGCCGGGATCAGCCCCAGCATTTT. Translating gives CASSPSVWGRDQPQHF.

A word on this clone: Different DNA sequences within this sample yield the same CDR3. V and J are TRBV6-5 and TRBJ2-2, with D possibly matching TRBD1 (6 bases). V was clipped by 6 bases and J by 1 base, with 6 bases between them. In germline, CDR1 is MNHEY, CDR2 SVGAGI. The CDR3 contains 13 residues. CDR3: CASRQGNTGELFF. CDR3 coding DNA: TGTGCCAGCAGACAGGGGAACACCGGGGAGCTGTTTTTT.

The V and J genes are TRBV6-5 and TRBJ2-4, with D tentatively TRBD1 (6 bases). The CDR3 is 14 residues long. Trimming stripped 6 bases from V and 1 base from J, with 10 bases between. Germline V gene sequence: CDR1 MNHEY, CDR2 SVGAGI. CDR3 sequence reads: CASSPGQAKNIQYF. Written as DNA, the CDR3 is TGTGCCAGCAGCCCCGGACAGGCCAAAAACATTCAGTACTTC.

The V gene is TRBV6-4, the J gene TRBJ2-3, with D possibly called TRBD1 or TRBD2 (5 bases each). CDR3 length: 15 residues. The germline gives CDR1 MRHNA, CDR2 SNTAGT. Deletions cut 3 bases from V and 4 bases from J, with 14 bases between. The CDR3 sequence: CASSDRGVRADTQYF. The CDR3, as DNA: TGTGCCAGCAGTGATAGGGGAGTTCGGGCAGATACGCAGTATTTT.

The V and J genes are TRBV30 and TRBJ2-4; D is perhaps TRBD2 (5 bases). There are 16 residues in the CDR3. The V end was cut by 2 bases, the J end by 0 bases, with 14 bases between. Per germline, CDR1 GTSNPN and CDR2 SVGIG (reference sequence). The DNA of the CDR3 is TGTGCCTGGAGTCCTCCCGGGAATCTAGCCAAAAACATTCAGTACTTC. It yields the protein CAWSPPGNLAKNIQYF. The entire variable domain, with the rest obtained from reference TRBV30 and TRBJ2-4, is as follows: SQTIHQWPATLVQPVGSPLSLECTVEGTSNPNLYWYRQAAGRGLQLLFYSVGIGQISSEVPQNLSASRPQDRQFILSSKKLLLSDSGFYLCAWSPPGNLAKNIQYFGAGTRLSVL.

V gene TRBV10-3 combines with J gene TRBJ1-2; D perhaps matches TRBD1 (6 bases). CDR1 and CDR2 from the germline V gene are ENHRY and SYGVKD. The CDR3 runs 14 residues. V lost 0 bases and J lost 3, with 8 bases in between. CDR3 protein: CAISESRGHYGYTF. The CDR3 bases are TGTGCCATCAGTGAGTCCAGGGGCCACTATGGCTACACCTTC.

The count of this clone is one. The V and J genes are TRBV5-6 and TRBJ1-5; D is ambiguous. V lost 1 base, J lost 2 bases, and 10 bases lay in between. Per the germline V gene, CDR1 is SGHDT and CDR2 is YYEEEE. This CDR3 is built from 15 residues. CDR3: CASSLSRQGNQPQHF. The DNA for the CDR3 is TGTGCCAGCAGCTTGTCTAGGCAGGGCAATCAGCCCCAGCATTTT.

The CDR3 spells CASSTRTSGNEQFF. DNA for the CDR3: TGTGCCAGCAGCACCCGGACTAGCGGAAATGAGCAGTTCTTC. The V gene is TRBV7-3, the J gene TRBJ2-1; 10 nucleotides agree with TRBD2. Germline V gives CDR1 SGHTA, CDR2 FQGTGA. Trimming at V came to 5 bases and at J to 7 bases, leaving 5 bases not matched to a gene. The CDR3 totals 14 residues. The full variable domain, in which reference TRBV7-3 and TRBJ2-1 provide the parts outside the CDR3, is GAGVSQTPSNKVTEKGKYVELRCDPISGHTALYWYRQSLGQGPEFLIYFQGTGAADDSGLPNDRFFAVRPEGSVSTLKIQRTERGDSAVYLCASSTRTSGNEQFFGPGTRLTVL.

The chain links TRBV27 to TRBJ1-5; the D gene is possibly TRBD1 (6 bases). V was clipped by 6 bases and J by 6 bases, with 15 bases between them. This CDR3 contains 14 residues. Per germline, CDR1 MNHEY and CDR2 SMNVEV (reference sequence). The CDR3 loop reads CASRPQGLGQPQHF. As DNA, the CDR3 is TGTGCCAGCAGACCGCAGGGGTTGGGTCAGCCCCAGCATTTT.

Regarding this clone: The same CDR3 also results from other DNA sequences found in this sample. The V gene is TRBV5-8, the J gene TRBJ2-7; D unclear. V lost 5 bases, J lost 4 bases, and 7 bases lay in between. Germline V CDR1 and CDR2: SGHTS, YDEGEE. The CDR3 consists of 11 residues. The CDR3 bases are TGTGCCAGCAGTCTGGGGTACGAGCAGTACTTC. The encoded protein is CASSLGYEQYF.

The chain links TRBV28 to TRBJ2-2; D gene unclear. The CDR3 runs 14 residues. Germline CDR1 is MDHEN and CDR2 is SYDVKM. V lost 2 bases and J 1 base, leaving 5 bases between the germline ends. The CDR3 DNA reads as TGTGCCAGCAGTTTAGACCAGAACACCGGGGAGCTGTTTTTT. Amino acids: CASSLDQNTGELFF.